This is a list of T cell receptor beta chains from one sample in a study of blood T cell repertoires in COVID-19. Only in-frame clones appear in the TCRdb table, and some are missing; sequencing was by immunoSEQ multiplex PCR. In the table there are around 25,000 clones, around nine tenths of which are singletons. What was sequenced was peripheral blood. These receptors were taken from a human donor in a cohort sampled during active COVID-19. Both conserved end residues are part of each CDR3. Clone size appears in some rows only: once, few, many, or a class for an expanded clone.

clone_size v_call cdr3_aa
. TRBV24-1 CATAEGITDTQYF
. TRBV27 CASSKWGGQALWSNQPQHF
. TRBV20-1 CSASALAGVGEQYF
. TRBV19 CASSKGQNSPLHF
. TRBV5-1 CASSTFTGAVYEQYF
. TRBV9 CASSVGREVRETQYF
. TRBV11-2 CASSSSGGTEAFF
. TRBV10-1 CASNTGQSTGELFF
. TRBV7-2 CASSLQKIGTSGYNEQFF
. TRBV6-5 CASRAGGTYGYTF
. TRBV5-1 CASSVGGTTDTQYF
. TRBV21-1 CASSKGRCQISYEQYF
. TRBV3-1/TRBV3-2 CASSQVRVGFYEQYF
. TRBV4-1 CASSQGSVAFSNEKLFF
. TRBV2 CASRDRVYEQYF
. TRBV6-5 CATLQGYTEAFF
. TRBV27 CASRETGTTRSGQYF
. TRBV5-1 CASSLKVAPATGELFF
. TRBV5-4 CASSSGTDTQYF
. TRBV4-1 CASSQYAPGQGANVLTF
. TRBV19 CASSIGGRVYNEQFF
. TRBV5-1 CASSLAQGVYNEQFF
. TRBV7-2 CASSSTNTDTQYF
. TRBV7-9 CASSSSLGQVGEKAFF
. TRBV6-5 CASSTPGLTSYEQYF
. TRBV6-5 CASSYSTGSLSYEQYF
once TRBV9 CASSGDTEAFF
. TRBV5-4 CASSTRGGNYEQYF
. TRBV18 CASSPGTNYNEQFF
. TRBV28 CASSRNRETYEQYF
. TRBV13 CASSLTGPLEQFF
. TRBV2 CASKLSGNEQFF
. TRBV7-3 CASSLRTSGYNEQFF
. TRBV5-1 CASSSTYTYEQYF
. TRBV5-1 CASSFSVGSYEQYF
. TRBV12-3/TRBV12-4 CASRQGNTDTQYF
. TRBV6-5 CASTPGREMDGYTF
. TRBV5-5 CASEPDKQGEDTEAFF
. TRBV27 CASSPGQGANEQFF
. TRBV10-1 CASSTSNTGELFF
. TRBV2 CASSERELAGSYEQYF